Listed below are T cell receptor beta chains from one sample, sequenced in a study of OX40 agonist ivuxolimab in advanced cancers. The table came from immunoSEQ multiplex PCR; TCRdb's copy has only in-frame clones and leaves some out. Here the sample spans 22,000 or so clones, 70% to 90% being singletons. This specimen consisted of CD4+ or CD8+ T cells sorted from blood, obtained in a trial of the OX40 agonist ivuxolimab. These TCRs come from an adult with an advanced solid tumor such as melanoma, head and neck, liver or kidney cancer. CDR3s include the opening cysteine and the closing phenylalanine or tryptophan. Each record gives: J gene, D gene, V gene, clone size, CDR3 protein, CDR3 DNA. A D gene is named only where the DNA matches it firmly. Expanded clones are given a class, and other clones once, few, many or no size at all.

J: TRBJ2-1; D: .; V: TRBV28; size: .; CDR3: CASSFPLAGYNEQFF; DNA: TGTGCCAGCAGTTTCCCTCTAGCAGGGTACAATGAGCAGTTCTTC
J: TRBJ1-4; D: .; V: TRBV28; size: .; CDR3: CASSQGGVNEKLFF; DNA: TGTGCCAGCAGCCAAGGGGGGGTTAATGAAAAACTGTTTTTT
J: TRBJ2-3; D: .; V: TRBV15; size: .; CDR3: CATSQSIGDTQYF; DNA: TGTGCCACCAGCCAGTCTATTGGGGATACGCAGTATTTT
J: TRBJ2-1; D: .; V: TRBV9; size: .; CDR3: CASSVAGGLPYNEQFF; DNA: TGTGCCAGCAGCGTAGCTGGAGGACTACCCTACAATGAGCAGTTCTTC
J: TRBJ2-1; D: .; V: TRBV11-3; size: .; CDR3: CASSLETSGWNEQFF; DNA: TGTGCCAGCAGCTTAGAAACGTCTGGGTGGAATGAGCAGTTCTTC
J: TRBJ2-1; D: TRBD2; V: TRBV27; size: .; CDR3: CASSLAGVSNNEQFF; DNA: TGTGCCAGCAGTTTAGCGGGAGTGTCAAACAATGAGCAGTTCTTC
J: TRBJ1-5; D: .; V: TRBV19; size: .; CDR3: CASSLGTGLGNQPQHF; DNA: TGTGCCAGTAGTTTGGGAACAGGGCTCGGGAATCAGCCCCAGCATTTT
J: TRBJ2-1; D: TRBD1; V: TRBV27; size: .; CDR3: CASSFGTGEDNEQFF; DNA: TGTGCCAGCAGTTTCGGGACAGGGGAGGACAATGAGCAGTTCTTC
J: TRBJ1-5; D: .; V: TRBV6-1; size: .; CDR3: CAISDSNQPQHF; DNA: TGTGCCATCTCGGACTCCAATCAGCCCCAGCATTTT
J: TRBJ2-1; D: .; V: TRBV4-3; size: .; CDR3: CASSHLGGRNYNEQFF; DNA: TGCGCCAGCAGCCACCTGGGGGGACGCAACTACAATGAGCAGTTCTTC
J: TRBJ2-1; D: .; V: TRBV5-8; size: .; CDR3: CASPGSGEQFF; DNA: TGTGCCAGCCCGGGTAGTGGAGAGCAGTTCTTC
J: TRBJ1-1; D: TRBD1; V: TRBV27; size: few; CDR3: CASRQGNTEAFF; DNA: TGTGCCAGCCGACAGGGGAACACTGAAGCTTTCTTT
J: TRBJ1-2; D: .; V: TRBV6-6; size: .; CDR3: CASNTASDYGYTF; DNA: TGTGCCAGCAATACGGCGTCGGACTATGGCTACACCTTC
J: TRBJ2-2; D: .; V: TRBV9; size: .; CDR3: CASSPGGAGELFF; DNA: TGTGCCAGCAGTCCGGGGGGCGCCGGGGAGCTGTTTTTT
J: TRBJ2-7; D: .; V: TRBV6-5; size: few; CDR3: CASSYSPSGSSYEQYF; DNA: TGTGCCAGCAGTTACTCCCCCAGCGGAAGCTCCTACGAGCAGTACTTC
J: TRBJ2-3; D: .; V: TRBV7-6; size: .; CDR3: CASSFLGERRDTQYF; DNA: TGTGCCAGCAGCTTTTTGGGGGAGCGGAGAGATACGCAGTATTTT
J: TRBJ2-4; D: TRBD1; V: TRBV6-1; size: .; CDR3: CASSDGTGRNIQYF; DNA: TGTGCCAGCAGTGATGGGACAGGGAGAAACATTCAGTACTTC
J: TRBJ1-4; D: TRBD1; V: TRBV6-4; size: medium-sized; CDR3: CASSDPEVGQLGEKLFF; DNA: TGTGCCAGCAGTGACCCGGAGGTGGGACAGCTCGGTGAAAAACTGTTTTTT
J: TRBJ2-5; D: TRBD1; V: TRBV9; size: .; CDR3: CASSISGGVQETQYF; DNA: TGTGCCAGCAGCATATCAGGGGGCGTCCAAGAGACCCAGTACTTC
J: TRBJ2-3; D: .; V: TRBV7-8; size: .; CDR3: CASSFDSTDTQYF; DNA: TGTGCCAGCAGCTTCGACAGCACAGATACGCAGTATTTT
J: TRBJ2-5; D: .; V: TRBV7-9; size: .; CDR3: CASSLVDREEETQYF; DNA: TGTGCCAGCAGCTTAGTTGACAGGGAGGAAGAGACCCAGTACTTC
J: TRBJ2-7; D: .; V: TRBV9; size: few; CDR3: CASSPLMGYEQYF; DNA: TGTGCCAGCAGCCCCCTCATGGGGTACGAGCAGTACTTC
J: TRBJ2-3; D: TRBD1; V: TRBV5-6; size: once; CDR3: CASSPGTAITQYF; DNA: TGTGCCAGCAGCCCTGGGACAGCTATTACGCAGTATTTT
J: TRBJ2-7; D: .; V: TRBV28; size: .; CDR3: CASSVLRGPSYEQYF; DNA: TGTGCCAGCAGTGTACTTCGCGGGCCCTCCTACGAGCAGTACTTC
J: TRBJ2-7; D: .; V: TRBV5-8; size: few; CDR3: CASSLAPSSSYEQYF; DNA: TGTGCCAGCAGCTTGGCCCCGTCCAGCTCCTACGAGCAGTACTTC
J: TRBJ2-3; D: .; V: TRBV28; size: .; CDR3: CASNRDPDTQYF; DNA: TGTGCCAGCAACAGAGATCCAGATACGCAGTATTTT
J: TRBJ2-5; D: .; V: TRBV7-9; size: .; CDR3: CASSEETQYF; DNA: TGTGCCAGCAGCGAGGAGACCCAGTACTTC
J: TRBJ2-3; D: .; V: TRBV4-2; size: .; CDR3: CASSRQDGGDRTDTQYF; DNA: TGTGCCAGCAGCCGACAAGATGGGGGAGATCGTACAGATACGCAGTATTTT
J: TRBJ2-1; D: TRBD2; V: TRBV30; size: .; CDR3: CAWSLAGGEQFF; DNA: TGTGCCTGGAGTCTAGCGGGAGGTGAGCAGTTCTTC
J: TRBJ2-7; D: TRBD2; V: TRBV30; size: .; CDR3: CAWSPTSASYEQYF; DNA: TGTGCCTGGAGCCCTACTAGCGCCTCCTACGAGCAGTACTTC
J: TRBJ2-7; D: .; V: TRBV5-5; size: .; CDR3: CASSLAGHSYEQYF; DNA: TGTGCCAGCAGCTTGGCAGGGCATTCCTACGAGCAGTACTTC
J: TRBJ2-5; D: TRBD1; V: TRBV19; size: .; CDR3: CASSQDRVQRQETQYF; DNA: TGTGCCAGTAGCCAAGACAGGGTCCAGCGGCAAGAGACCCAGTACTTC
J: TRBJ2-7; D: TRBD2; V: TRBV15; size: .; CDR3: CATSRDSGLSYEQYF; DNA: TGTGCCACCAGCAGAGACTCGGGACTATCCTACGAGCAGTACTTC
J: TRBJ2-7; D: .; V: TRBV19; size: .; CDR3: CASSPAGQTYEQYF; DNA: TGTGCCAGTAGTCCAGCAGGGCAAACCTACGAGCAGTACTTC
J: TRBJ2-7; D: TRBD1; V: TRBV2; size: .; CDR3: CASSERGRGTGLYEQYF; DNA: TGTGCCAGCAGTGAGCGGGGGCGGGGGACAGGGCTCTACGAGCAGTACTTC
J: TRBJ2-7; D: .; V: TRBV9; size: once; CDR3: CASSVDGKPYEQYF; DNA: TGTGCCAGCAGCGTAGATGGTAAACCCTACGAGCAGTACTTC
J: TRBJ2-3; D: .; V: TRBV27; size: .; CDR3: CASSSISNTQYF; DNA: TGTGCCAGCAGCTCCATCTCAAATACGCAGTATTTT
J: TRBJ2-7; D: TRBD1; V: TRBV18; size: .; CDR3: CASAGTGASYEQYF; DNA: TGTGCCAGCGCCGGGACAGGGGCCTCCTACGAGCAGTACTTC
J: TRBJ1-5; D: .; V: TRBV28; size: .; CDR3: CASSPRITGQPQHF; DNA: TGTGCCAGCAGTCCACGTATTACAGGGCAGCCCCAGCATTTT
J: TRBJ2-2; D: .; V: TRBV7-8; size: .; CDR3: CASSLKPVIANTGELFF; DNA: TGTGCCAGCAGCTTAAAACCCGTTATCGCGAACACCGGGGAGCTGTTTTTT
J: TRBJ2-4; D: TRBD2; V: TRBV19; size: .; CDR3: CASSMGGLDIQYF; DNA: TGTGCCAGTAGTATGGGGGGGTTGGACATTCAGTACTTC
J: TRBJ2-1; D: .; V: TRBV5-4; size: .; CDR3: CASSLAGGAPYNEQFF; DNA: TGTGCCAGCAGCTTGGCCGGCGGGGCCCCCTACAATGAGCAGTTCTTC
J: TRBJ2-2; D: .; V: TRBV18; size: once; CDR3: CASSPDRLGTGELFF; DNA: TGTGCCAGCTCACCAGACAGGCTTGGGACCGGGGAGCTGTTTTTT
J: TRBJ2-1; D: .; V: TRBV25-1; size: .; CDR3: CASSESNGWEQFF; DNA: TGTGCCAGCAGTGAATCTAATGGCTGGGAGCAGTTCTTC
J: TRBJ2-7; D: TRBD1; V: TRBV4-1; size: once; CDR3: CASSQERGPYEQYF; DNA: TGCGCCAGCAGCCAAGAAAGGGGGCCCTACGAGCAGTACTTC
J: TRBJ2-7; D: .; V: TRBV6-6; size: .; CDR3: CASSYSTGSAGYEQYF; DNA: TGTGCCAGCAGTTACTCGACAGGATCAGCCGGGTACGAGCAGTACTTC
J: TRBJ2-5; D: .; V: TRBV11-1; size: .; CDR3: CASSPRDKETQYF; DNA: TGTGCCAGCAGCCCCCGGGACAAAGAGACCCAGTACTTC
J: TRBJ2-2; D: .; V: TRBV11-2; size: .; CDR3: CASSPLTFSTGELFF; DNA: TGTGCCAGCAGTCCGCTGACGTTTAGCACCGGGGAGCTGTTTTTT
J: TRBJ2-2; D: .; V: TRBV10-1; size: .; CDR3: CASSESEGGGARRELFF; DNA: TGCGCCAGCAGTGAGTCCGAGGGTGGAGGGGCTCGCCGGGAGCTGTTTTTT
J: TRBJ2-1; D: TRBD2; V: TRBV11-2; size: .; CDR3: CASSPLAGVVEQFF; DNA: TGTGCCAGCAGCCCACTAGCGGGAGTGGTTGAGCAGTTCTTC
J: TRBJ2-1; D: TRBD2; V: TRBV14; size: .; CDR3: CASSQDQGKLAALSSYNEQFF; DNA: TGTGCCAGCAGCCAAGATCAAGGAAAACTAGCGGCCCTCAGCTCCTACAATGAGCAGTTCTTC
J: TRBJ1-2; D: .; V: TRBV7-3; size: once; CDR3: CASSQEEGYGYTF; DNA: TGTGCCAGCAGCCAGGAAGAAGGCTATGGCTACACCTTC
J: TRBJ2-2; D: .; V: TRBV6-5; size: .; CDR3: CASSWAGSGELFF; DNA: TGTGCCAGCAGTTGGGCTGGGTCCGGGGAGCTGTTTTTT
J: TRBJ1-4; D: .; V: TRBV14; size: .; CDR3: CASSPRKGINEKLFF; DNA: TGTGCCAGCAGCCCGAGGAAGGGGATTAATGAAAAACTGTTTTTT
J: TRBJ1-3; D: .; V: TRBV9; size: .; CDR3: CASSVASGRRENTIYF; DNA: TGTGCCAGCAGCGTAGCCTCAGGACGTAGAGAAAACACCATATATTTT
J: TRBJ2-7; D: .; V: TRBV5-4; size: .; CDR3: CASSLHPSSYEQYF; DNA: TGTGCCAGCAGCTTGCACCCGAGCTCCTACGAGCAGTACTTC
J: TRBJ1-1; D: TRBD1; V: TRBV6-4; size: many; CDR3: CASRQGEMTEAFF; DNA: TGTGCCAGCAGACAGGGGGAAATGACTGAAGCTTTCTTT
J: TRBJ1-1; D: .; V: TRBV28; size: .; CDR3: CASSDPGMGFSRAFF; DNA: TGTGCCAGCAGCGATCCAGGGATGGGTTTCTCAAGAGCTTTCTTT
J: TRBJ2-3; D: .; V: TRBV9; size: .; CDR3: CASSVLGADTQYF; DNA: TGTGCCAGCAGCGTATTGGGAGCAGATACGCAGTATTTT